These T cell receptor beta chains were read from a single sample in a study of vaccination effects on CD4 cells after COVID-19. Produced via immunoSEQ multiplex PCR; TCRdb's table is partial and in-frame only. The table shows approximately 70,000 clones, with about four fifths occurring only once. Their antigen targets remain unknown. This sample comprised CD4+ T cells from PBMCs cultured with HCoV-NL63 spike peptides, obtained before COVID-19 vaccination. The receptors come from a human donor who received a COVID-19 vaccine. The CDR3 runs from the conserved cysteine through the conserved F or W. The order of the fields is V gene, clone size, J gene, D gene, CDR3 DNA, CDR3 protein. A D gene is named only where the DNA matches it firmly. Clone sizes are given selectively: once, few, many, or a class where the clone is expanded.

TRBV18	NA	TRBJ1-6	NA	TGTGCCAGCTCCCAGGGAAGCTCCTATAATTCACCCCTCCACTTT	CASSQGSSYNSPLHF
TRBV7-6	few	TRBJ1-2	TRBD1	TGTGCCAGCAGCTTAAAGGCCCCGGGGACAGTTAACTATGGCTACACCTTC	CASSLKAPGTVNYGYTF
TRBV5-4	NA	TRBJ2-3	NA	TGTGCCAGTGGTCGCTACAGCACAGATACGCAGTATTTT	CASGRYSTDTQYF
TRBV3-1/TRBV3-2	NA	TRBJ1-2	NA	TGTGCCAGCAGCCCTGGGAGTTTCGGCTACACCTTC	CASSPGSFGYTF
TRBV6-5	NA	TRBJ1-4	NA	TGTGCCAGCAGGCCGGGCGTCACTGAAAAACTGTTTTTT	CASRPGVTEKLFF
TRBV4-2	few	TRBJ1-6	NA	TGTGCCAGCAGCACCAGGAAGGTTTGGTCACCCCTCCACTTT	CASSTRKVWSPLHF
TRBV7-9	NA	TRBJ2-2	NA	TGTGCCAGCAGCTTCTCGTCCGGGGAGCTGTTTTTT	CASSFSSGELFF
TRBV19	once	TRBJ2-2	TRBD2	TGTGCCAGTAGGGGACTAGCGGGGTTTCCCGGGGAGCTGTTTTTT	CASRGLAGFPGELFF
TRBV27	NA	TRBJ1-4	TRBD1	TGTGCCAGCAGTTTCGACAGGGGGCGAGAAAAACTGTTTTTT	CASSFDRGREKLFF
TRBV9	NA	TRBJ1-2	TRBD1	TGTGCCAGCAGCGGGAAAAGACAGGGAGGTGGCTACACCTTC	CASSGKRQGGGYTF
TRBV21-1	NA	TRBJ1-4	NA	TGTGCCAGCAGCAAATACCCCGGACAGGGGAATGAAAAACTGTTTTTT	CASSKYPGQGNEKLFF
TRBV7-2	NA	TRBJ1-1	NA	TGTGCCAGCAGCAGACAGAGCATGAACACTGAAGCTTTCTTT	CASSRQSMNTEAFF
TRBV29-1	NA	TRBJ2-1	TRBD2	TGCAGCGTTCCTAGCGGGGGGAAGCAGTTCTTC	CSVPSGGKQFF
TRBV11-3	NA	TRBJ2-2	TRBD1	TGTGCCAGCAGCTTAGGACAGGGTAGTACCGGGGAGCTGTTTTTT	CASSLGQGSTGELFF
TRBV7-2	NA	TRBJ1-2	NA	TGTGCCAGCAGCTTAGCCGGGAATTCACCCGGGGCCTATGGCTACACCTTC	CASSLAGNSPGAYGYTF
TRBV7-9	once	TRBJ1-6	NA	TGTGCCAGCAGCTTAGAAGTCAGGGTAGGCTCCCTCCACTTT	CASSLEVRVGSLHF
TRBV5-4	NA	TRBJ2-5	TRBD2	TGTGCCAGCAGCTTGGGCGGCGGGGGGGCACTGGAGACCCAGTACTTC	CASSLGGGGALETQYF
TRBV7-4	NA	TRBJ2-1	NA	TGTGCCAGCATCAATGAGCAGTTCTTC	CASINEQFF
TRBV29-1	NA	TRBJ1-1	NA	TGCAGCGTTGGCGCGACAGCGGAAGCTTTCTTT	CSVGATAEAFF
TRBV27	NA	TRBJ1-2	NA	TGTGCCAGCGGTAGGGTCGATGGCTACACCTTC	CASGRVDGYTF
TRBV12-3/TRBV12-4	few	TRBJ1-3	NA	TGTGCCAGCAGTTGGGGGGGGCAAAACACCATATATTTT	CASSWGGQNTIYF
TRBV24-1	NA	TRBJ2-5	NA	TGTGCCACCAGTGACCCGACAGGAGCCCACAAAGAGACCCAGTACTTC	CATSDPTGAHKETQYF
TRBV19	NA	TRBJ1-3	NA	TGTGCCAGTAAGGGGCGGGACACTTCCTCTGGAAACACCATATATTTT	CASKGRDTSSGNTIYF
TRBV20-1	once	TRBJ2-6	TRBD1	TGCAGTGCTAGTCAGGGGGCGCGTACTGGGGCCAACGTCCTGACTTTC	CSASQGARTGANVLTF
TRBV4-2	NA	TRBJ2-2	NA	TGTGCCAGCAGCCAAGATCCCAGGAGGGACACCGGGGAGCTGTTTTTT	CASSQDPRRDTGELFF
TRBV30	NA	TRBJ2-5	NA	TGTGCCTGGAGAGCTATGCGGGGCCAGGAGACCCAGTACTTC	CAWRAMRGQETQYF
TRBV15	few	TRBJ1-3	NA	TGTGCCACCAGCAGAGAGTCAGGGCTCTCTGGAAACACCATATATTTT	CATSRESGLSGNTIYF
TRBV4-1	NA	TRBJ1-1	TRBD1	TGCGCCAGCAGCCAAGGACAGGGTCTAGTGAACACTGAAGCTTTCTTT	CASSQGQGLVNTEAFF
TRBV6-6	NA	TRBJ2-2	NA	TGTGCCAGCAGCCCTCCTGGTAGGGGCACCGGGGAGCTGTTTTTT	CASSPPGRGTGELFF
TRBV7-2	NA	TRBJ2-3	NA	TGTGCCAGCAGCTTAATCCTAGGAAGCACAGATACGCAGTATTTT	CASSLILGSTDTQYF
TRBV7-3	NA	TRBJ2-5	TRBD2	TGTGCCAGCAGCTCCACCCCACTAGCGGGGGTTGAGACCCAGTACTTC	CASSSTPLAGVETQYF
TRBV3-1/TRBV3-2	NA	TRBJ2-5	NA	TGTGCCAGCAGCCGATCCTCGTCCTTGTTGGTCGAGACCCAGTACTTC	CASSRSSSLLVETQYF
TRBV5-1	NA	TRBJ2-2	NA	TGCGCCAGCAAGAGGATTTCAACGAACACCGGGGAGCTGTTTTTT	CASKRISTNTGELFF
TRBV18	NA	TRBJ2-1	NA	TGTGCCAGCTCACTGGACACCTACAATGAGCAGTTCTTC	CASSLDTYNEQFF
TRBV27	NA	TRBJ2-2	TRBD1	TGTGCCAGCAGAAGGGGACAGGGAAACACCGGGGAGCTGTTTTTT	CASRRGQGNTGELFF
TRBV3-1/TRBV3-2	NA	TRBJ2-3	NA	TGTGCCAGCAGTGTGGTGGGAGATACGCAGTATTTT	CASSVVGDTQYF
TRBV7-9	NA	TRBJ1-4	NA	TGTGCCAGCAGCCCCGGGGCCTCCCTAAAACTGTTTTTT	CASSPGASLKLFF
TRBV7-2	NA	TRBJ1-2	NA	TGTGCCAGCAGCCCCGCCGGGGCTCTTCCCTATGGCTACACCTTC	CASSPAGALPYGYTF
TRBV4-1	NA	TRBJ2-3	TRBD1	TGCGCCAGCAGCCAAGAAGGGACAGGGGATTTCACAGATACGCAGTATTTT	CASSQEGTGDFTDTQYF
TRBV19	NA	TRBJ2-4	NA	TGTGCCAGTAGTATGCTGCGGAGTTCAAACATTCAGTACTTC	CASSMLRSSNIQYF
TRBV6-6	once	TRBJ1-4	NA	TGTGCCAGCAGGCTTGACGGAACAACTAATGAAAAACTGTTTTTT	CASRLDGTTNEKLFF
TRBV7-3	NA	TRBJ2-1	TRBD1	TGTGCCAGCAGCTACTACAGGGGTTCCAATGAGCAGTTCTTC	CASSYYRGSNEQFF
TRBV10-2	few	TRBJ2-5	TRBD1	TGCGCCAGCAGTCAGGGGGCCCAGAAGACCCAGTACTTC	CASSQGAQKTQYF
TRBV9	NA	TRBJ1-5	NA	TGTGCCAGCAGCCCGGACCCTAATCAGCCCCAGCATTTT	CASSPDPNQPQHF
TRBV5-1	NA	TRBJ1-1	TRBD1	TGCGCCAGCAGCTTGGCTACAGGGGTGAACACTGAAGCTTTCTTT	CASSLATGVNTEAFF
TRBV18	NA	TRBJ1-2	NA	TGTGCCAGCTCCCCCGCACTTTCAGGATTCACGGCTAACTATGGCTACACCTTC	CASSPALSGFTANYGYTF